Shown below are 2 T cell receptor beta chains from a single sample sequenced in a study of cytomegalovirus exposure and HLA in healthy donors. PCR used 60 Vbeta primers and 13 Jbeta primers. Measured with immunoSEQ multiplex PCR; TCRdb has only the in-frame clones, and not every one. The table has 160,000 or so clones, approximately 70% seen once. The specimen was PBMCs. These receptors all stem from a human donor in good health.

This clone showed up just once. The chain carries TRBV9 and TRBJ2-7; D may be TRBD2 (6 bases). Deletions cut 0 bases from V and 6 bases from J, with 13 bases between. This CDR3 has 14 residues. Germline CDR1 and CDR2: SGDLS and YYNGEE. CDR3: CASSVGNQEGEQYF. Here the CDR3 DNA reads TGTGCCAGCAGCGTAGGAAATCAGGAGGGCGAGCAGTACTTC.

This clone has a handful of counts. The gene calls are TRBV7-3 and TRBJ2-1; tentative D call: TRBD1 (8 bases). CDR3 length: 14 amino acids. Trimming removed 7 bases from V and 4 bases from J, with 14 bases in between. Looked up from germline, CDR1 is SGHTA and CDR2 is FQGTGA. Here the CDR3 reads CASTDRGGYNEQFF. CDR3 nucleotides: TGTGCCAGCACTGACAGGGGAGGGTACAATGAGCAGTTCTTC.